This TCR beta chain was captured by sequencing in a study of blood T cell repertoires in COVID-19. On the study more broadly: COVID-19 samples collected from the United States, Italy and Spain covered acute and convalescent phases. Sample material is recorded as cDNA or gDNA derived from T cells, B-cell-depleted T cells, or PBMCs.

Germline-derived CDR1 and CDR2 are SNHLY and FYNNEI. The CDR3 totals 13 residues. The V segment lost 7 bases and the J segment 7 bases; nucleotides outside the gene matches: 9. Original handling: Reference gene primers were amplified, and this amplification served to estimate nucleated cell counts. TCRdb keeps only in-frame clones here, not all; method: immunoSEQ multiplex PCR. The DNA gave D and trimming, while V, J and clone size come from that table. The repertoire holds 200,000 to 300,000 clones, with 70% to 90% as singletons. The sequenced material came from peripheral blood. The sequence was collected from a man aged 25 to 40 with active or convalescent COVID-19. The gene calls are TRBV2 and TRBJ1-1, with 7 bases matching TRBD1. The CDR3 reads CASKDTGVGEAFF. In DNA form, the CDR3 reads TGTGCCAGCAAGGACACAGGGGTTGGTGAAGCTTTCTTT.